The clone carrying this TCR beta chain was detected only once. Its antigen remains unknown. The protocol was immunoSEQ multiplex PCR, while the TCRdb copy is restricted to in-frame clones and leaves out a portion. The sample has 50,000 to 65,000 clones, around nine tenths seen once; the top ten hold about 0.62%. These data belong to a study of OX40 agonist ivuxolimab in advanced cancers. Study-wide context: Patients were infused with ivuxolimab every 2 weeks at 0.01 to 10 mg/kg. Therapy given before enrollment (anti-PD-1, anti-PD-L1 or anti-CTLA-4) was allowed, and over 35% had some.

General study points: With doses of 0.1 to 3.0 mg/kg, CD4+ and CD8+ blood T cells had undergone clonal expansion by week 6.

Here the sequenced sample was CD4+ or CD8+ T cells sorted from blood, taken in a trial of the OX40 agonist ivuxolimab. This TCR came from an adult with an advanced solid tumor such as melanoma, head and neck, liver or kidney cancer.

DNA of the CDR3: TGTGCCAGCAGCGCGGGGGGGGTTTCCTACGAGCAGTACTTC. Translated, it gives CASSAGGVSYEQYF. V is TRBV7-2 and J is TRBJ2-7; 9 bases line up with TRBD2. V gave up 5 bases and J gave up 1 base; unmatched junction bases: 3. CDR1 and CDR2 from the germline V gene are SGHTA and FQGNSA. The CDR3 totals 14 residues.